This entry concerns a single T cell receptor beta chain. This sample stems from a study of blood T cell repertoires in COVID-19. Clones were sequenced by immunoSEQ multiplex PCR, and TCRdb holds only the in-frame ones, with some missing. The table shows 20,000 to 25,000 clones, with 70% to 90% occurring only once. This CDR3 has 16 amino acids. The V end was cut by 3 bases, the J end by 0 bases, with 13 bases between. The germline CDR1 and CDR2 sequences are SGHNT and YYREEE (reference sequence). The chain joins TRBV5-4 to TRBJ2-1; D call uncertain. This receptor was taken from a human donor in a cohort sampled during active COVID-19. The donor label of this sample is uncertain. The sequenced sample was peripheral blood. CDR3 coding DNA: TGTGCCAGCAGCTCTCACGACAAGCCCTCCTACAATGAGCAGTTCTTC. The encoded protein is CASSSHDKPSYNEQFF.